This T cell receptor (beta chain) came from a study of shared clonotypes between healthy human individuals. Overall study: Donors were two women and a few men aged 18 to 49.

The study ran the assay at deep level. Only in-frame clones appear in the TCRdb table, and some are missing; sequencing was by immunoSEQ multiplex PCR. The sample consists of about 730,000 clones, around 77% of them appearing once. As for this clone: Antigen unknown.

Findings and limits, study-wide: Sampling involved blood alone; tissue repertoires likely differ.

Trimming took 5 bases from V and 3 from J; bases not matched to a gene: 4. The V gene's germline CDR1 is SGHRS and CDR2 YFSETQ. The length of the CDR3 is 14 residues. Material: memory CD4+ T cells sorted from blood. As for subset: CD45RA-negative fraction. The chain employs TRBV5-1 and TRBJ1-4; 7 nucleotides agree with TRBD1. The origin of this receptor is a woman aged 25-40 years in good health. CDR3 residues: CASRPGQSNEKLFF. The CDR3 nucleotides read TGCGCCAGCAGACCGGGACAGTCTAATGAAAAACTGTTTTTT. Full variable domain (remainder filled in from reference TRBV5-1 and TRBJ1-4): KAGVTQTPRYLIKTRGQQVTLSCSPISGHRSVSWYQQTPGQGLQFLFEYFSETQRNKGNFPGRFSGRQFSNSRSEMNVSTLELGDSALYLCASRPGQSNEKLFFGSGTQLSVL.